A selection of T cell receptor beta chains follows, all from one sample in a study of blood T cell repertoires in COVID-19. Profiled with immunoSEQ multiplex PCR; TCRdb holds only in-frame clones, not every one. The table includes around 300,000 clones, 86% detected once. Sequenced sample: peripheral blood. The origin of the receptors is a woman between 65 and 79 years old with COVID-19, enrolled during active disease. Each CDR3 is given with its conserved first and last residue. Each record gives: clone size, J gene, D gene, V gene, CDR3 DNA, CDR3 protein. The D gene is left open where the match is weak. Only some rows state a clone size, as once, few, many or a class for expanded clones.

size: .
J: TRBJ2-1
D: TRBD2
V: TRBV10-1
DNA: TGCGCCAGCAGTGAGTCGATAGGAAGCGGGGGAGTCACGGATGAGCAGTTCTTC
CDR3: CASSESIGSGGVTDEQFF

size: .
J: TRBJ2-5
D: TRBD2
V: TRBV5-4
DNA: TGTGCCAGCAGCTGGAGCGGGGGCGGAGGGACCCAGTACTTC
CDR3: CASSWSGGGGTQYF

size: .
J: TRBJ2-6
D: TRBD1
V: TRBV19
DNA: TGTGCAGTCAGGGACAGGAATGGGGCCAACGTCCTGACTTTC
CDR3: CAVRDRNGANVLTF

size: .
J: TRBJ1-2
D: TRBD1
V: TRBV5-4
DNA: TGTGCCAGCAGCTGGCCAGGACAGGGCACAAACTATGGCTACACCTTC
CDR3: CASSWPGQGTNYGYTF

size: .
J: TRBJ2-1
D: .
V: TRBV6-5
DNA: TGTGCCACCGGGGGACAGCCCTACAATGAGCAGTTCTTC
CDR3: CATGGQPYNEQFF

size: once
J: TRBJ1-1
D: .
V: TRBV12-5
DNA: TGTGCTAGTGGTTTAGCCGGGAACACTGAAGCTTTCTTT
CDR3: CASGLAGNTEAFF

size: .
J: TRBJ1-2
D: .
V: TRBV5-4
DNA: TGTGCCAGCAGCTTGGTGCCCGGGGATGGCTACACCTTC
CDR3: CASSLVPGDGYTF

size: once
J: TRBJ2-7
D: TRBD1
V: TRBV27
DNA: TGTGCCAGCAGTTTCGGACAGGGACAGTACGAGCAGTACTTC
CDR3: CASSFGQGQYEQYF

size: .
J: TRBJ2-3
D: TRBD2
V: TRBV23-1
DNA: TGCGCCAGCAGTCACCCCAGCGGGGACGCAGATACGCAGTATTTT
CDR3: CASSHPSGDADTQYF

size: few
J: TRBJ1-2
D: .
V: TRBV6-5
DNA: TGTGCCAGCAGTTACTCCGGCGGGGTCTATGGCTACACCTTC
CDR3: CASSYSGGVYGYTF

size: .
J: TRBJ2-7
D: TRBD1
V: TRBV27
DNA: TGTGCCAGCAGTTTTGGGACAGATCCCTCCTACGAGCAGTACTTC
CDR3: CASSFGTDPSYEQYF

size: .
J: TRBJ2-3
D: TRBD2
V: TRBV6-2/TRBV6-3
DNA: TGTGCCAGCAGCCAAGCGGGGGGGCCGTTGGGCACAGATACGCAGTATTTT
CDR3: CASSQAGGPLGTDTQYF

size: .
J: TRBJ1-3
D: TRBD1
V: TRBV30
DNA: TGTGCCTGGAGTACAGGGGACGGAAACACCATATATTTT
CDR3: CAWSTGDGNTIYF

size: .
J: TRBJ2-6
D: .
V: TRBV28
DNA: TGTGCCAGCAGTCCGGGGGGCGCTGGGGCCAACGTCCTGACTTTC
CDR3: CASSPGGAGANVLTF

size: .
J: TRBJ1-1
D: .
V: TRBV19
DNA: TGTGCCAGTAGTATGGGGAGGTTCGTGAACACTGAAGCTTTCTTT
CDR3: CASSMGRFVNTEAFF

size: .
J: TRBJ2-5
D: .
V: TRBV9
DNA: TGTGCCAGCAGCCACCGGGTGGGGGGTCTCCAAGAGACCCAGTACTTC
CDR3: CASSHRVGGLQETQYF

size: once
J: TRBJ2-1
D: TRBD2
V: TRBV5-1
DNA: TGCGCCAGCAGTCTTACTAGCGTGGGATCCTACAATGAGCAGTTCTTC
CDR3: CASSLTSVGSYNEQFF

size: .
J: TRBJ2-2
D: .
V: TRBV7-3
DNA: TGTGCCAGCAGCCCCCTGGGGCAAGCGAACACCGGGGAGCTGTTTTTT
CDR3: CASSPLGQANTGELFF

size: many
J: TRBJ1-3
D: TRBD1
V: TRBV3-1/TRBV3-2
DNA: TGTGCCAGCAAAAATACAGGGGGCTCTGGAAACACCATATATTTT
CDR3: CASKNTGGSGNTIYF

size: .
J: TRBJ2-5
D: .
V: TRBV10-3
DNA: TGTGCCATCAGTGAGTGGACTGACTCCCCAAGGCACTTC
CDR3: CAISEWTDSPRHF

size: .
J: TRBJ1-4
D: TRBD1
V: TRBV2
DNA: TGTGCCAGCATTCAGGACAGGGGACGTGAAAAACTGTTTTTT
CDR3: CASIQDRGREKLFF

size: .
J: TRBJ1-6
D: TRBD1
V: TRBV7-2
DNA: TGTGCCAGCAGCCCCGTCCCGGGACAGGGTGAGGGGTCACCCCTCCACTTT
CDR3: CASSPVPGQGEGSPLHF

size: .
J: TRBJ2-2
D: .
V: TRBV29-1
DNA: TGCAGCGCTCAGACAGAAACAGCGAACACCGGGGAGCTGTTTTTT
CDR3: CSAQTETANTGELFF